A single sample is the source of the 11 T cell receptor beta chains below, sequenced in a study of regulatory T cells in long-lasting Graves disease. As to time point: newly diagnosed GD, antithyroid drugs for less than 3 months. PBMC-derived RNA was used for the TCR library. Building of the TCR beta libraries involved iRepertoire HTBI primers and Arm-PCR of CDR3 regions. In TCRdb, the multiplex PCR reads were re-called with MiXCR into one record per CDR3 protein. The repertoire includes 350,000 to 500,000 distinct CDR3 sequences, roughly 17% of them detected once, and about 25% sits in the top ten. This sample also appeared in a second study, on T cells in Graves' hyperthyroidism and ophthalmopathy.

The sequencing used peripheral blood mononuclear cells (PBMCs), collected at new diagnosis, from a patient treated with antithyroid drugs. Source of these receptors: a woman between 18 and 29 years old with Graves disease.

This clonotype was picked up many times. The chain joins TRBV12-3 or TRBV12-4 to TRBJ2-5; D uncertain. V lost 7 bases and J 4 bases, leaving 13 bases between the germline ends. The CDR3 consists of 13 residues. This CDR3 is CASTHSGRETQYF. CDR3 DNA sequence: TGTGCCAGCACCCACTCCGGACGAGAGACCCAGTACTTC.

The rearrangement links TRBV28 to TRBJ1-2; D is possibly TRBD1 (5 bases). Trimming took off 3 bases at V and 8 bases at J, with 13 bases between the two ends. The CDR3 sequence is 13 residues long. Germline lookup yields CDR1 MDHEN and CDR2 SYDVKM. In nucleotides, the CDR3 is TGTGCCAGCAGTTTCAGGGTCCGATCCGGCTACACCTTC. Translated: CASSFRVRSGYTF.

The chain joins TRBV9 to TRBJ1-4, with D unclear. This CDR3 is built from 13 residues. V lost 0 bases to trimming and J lost 8 bases, with 8 bases between them. Per germline, CDR1 SGDLS and CDR2 YYNGEE. The CDR3: CASSVEGGEKLFF. CDR3 DNA: TGTGCCAGCAGCGTAGAAGGAGGGGAAAAACTGTTTTTT.

This clonotype was observed at least ten times. The chain is built from TRBV28 and TRBJ2-7, with a possible D match to TRBD2 (6 bases). Between the trimmed V and J ends, which lost 2 bases and 2 bases, there was a span of 13 bases. The CDR3 sequence is 15 residues long. Per germline, CDR1 MDHEN and CDR2 SYDVKM. This chain's CDR3 is CASSLGAGEAYEQYF. CDR3 bases: TGTGCCAGCAGTTTAGGCGCCGGGGAGGCCTACGAGCAGTACTTC.

Details on this clonotype: A far larger clone differs by one base, so this is likely a read error. The V and J genes are TRBV12-3 or TRBV12-4 and TRBJ2-1, with D perhaps assigned TRBD1 or TRBD2 (5 bases each). The V end was cut by 1 base, the J end by 10 bases, with 20 bases between. The length of the CDR3 is 16 residues. The CDR3 protein is CASSLVAGTASYEQFF. CDR3 DNA sequence: TGTGCCAGCAGTTTAGTTGCCGGGACGGCCTCCTACGAGCAGTTCTTC.

This clonotype came up many times. The V gene is TRBV28, the J gene TRBJ1-6; D gene ambiguous. Per germline, CDR1 MDHEN and CDR2 SYDVKM. The CDR3 is made up of 13 amino acids. V was shortened by 8 bases and J by 0 bases, with 5 bases between the two germline ends. The CDR3 bases are TGTGCCAGCTCCCGCTCCTATAATTCACCCCTCCACTTT. As protein: CASSRSYNSPLHF.

In its sample, this clonotype was seen many times. The rearrangement uses TRBV27 and TRBJ1-1; TRBD1 might be the D (6 bases). Germline V CDR1 and CDR2: MNHEY, SMNVEV (reference sequence). Deletions cut 6 bases from V and 3 bases from J, with 23 bases between. The CDR3 contains 17 residues. The CDR3 reads CASSSPPLWGPDTEAFF. In DNA, the CDR3 is TGTGCCAGCAGCTCACCGCCCTTGTGGGGGCCCGACACTGAAGCTTTCTTT.

With regard to this clonotype: A read error is possible here, since a much larger clone lies one base away. CDR3 residues: CAWTVSSGNTIYF. The CDR3 DNA follows: TGTGCCTGGACTGTGTCCTCTGGAAACACCATATATTTT. V is TRBV30 and J is TRBJ1-3; D gene unclear. With 4 bases removed from V and 0 bases from J, the gap between germline ends came to 7 bases. Germline values: CDR1 GTSNPN, CDR2 SVGIG (reference sequence). This CDR3 has 13 residues. Complete variable domain (other parts from reference TRBV30 and TRBJ1-3): SQTIHQWPATLVQPVGSPLSLECTVEGTSNPNLYWYRQAAGRGLQLLFYSVGIGQISSEVPQNLSASRPQDRQFILSSKKLLLSDSGFYLCAWTVSSGNTIYFGEGSWLTVV.

The table lists this clonotype with many counts. The chain couples TRBV7-3 to TRBJ1-4; TRBD1 agrees at 8 bases. J gave up 7 bases and V 1 base, and 11 bases lay outside the gene matches. This CDR3 is built from 17 residues. CDR1 is SGHTA and CDR2 is FQGTGA in the germline V gene. CDR3 sequence reads: CASSLMGRGQDGEKLFF. DNA of the CDR3: TGTGCCAGCAGCTTAATGGGCAGGGGGCAGGATGGTGAAAAACTGTTTTTT.

This chain links TRBV19 with TRBJ2-2; TRBD2 might be the D (6 bases). CDR1 and CDR2 (germline): LNHDA, SQIVND (reference sequence). Trimming stripped 2 bases from V and 1 base from J, with 8 bases between. The CDR3 loop spans 15 amino acids. CDR3: CASSIFGGNTGELFF. CDR3 in DNA: TGTGCCAGTAGTATATTCGGGGGGAACACCGGGGAGCTGTTTTTT.

The V and J genes are TRBV6-2 or TRBV6-3 and TRBJ2-7, with D possibly matching TRBD1 (8 bases). The CDR3 contains 19 residues. The V gene's germline CDR1 is MNHEY and CDR2 SVGEGT. Trimming took 0 bases from V and 3 from J, leaving 24 bases between them. The CDR3, as DNA: TGTGCCAGCAGTTACTCGACAGGGGAGTTTGCGGGGAGGGGCTACGAGCAGTACTTC. Amino acid sequence: CASSYSTGEFAGRGYEQYF.